The T cell receptor beta chain described here comes from a study of cytomegalovirus exposure and HLA in healthy donors. The CDR3 is 14 residues long. Germline values: CDR1 MNHEY, CDR2 SVGAGI. The PCR contained 60 Vbeta and 13 Jbeta primers. The assay was immunoSEQ multiplex PCR, and TCRdb's table has in-frame clones only and misses some. The data contain more than 95,000 clones, around 64% of them singletons. The specimen was PBMCs. The clonotype comes from a man between 60 and 75 years old in good health and CMV-seronegative. The chain joins TRBV6-5 to TRBJ2-5; tentatively, D is TRBD2 (6 bases). The assigned J gene may be wrong: the sequence end matches TRBJ2-7 better. The CDR3: CASSYAGSSYEQYF. Here the CDR3 DNA reads TGTGCCAGCAGTTACGCGGGGAGTTCCTACGAGCAGTACTTC.